The entry that follows covers one T cell receptor beta chain sequence. This receptor's antigen is unknown. Nothing much larger sits one base from this clone, and base qualities are not available. V and J are truncated by 5 bases and 9 bases respectively, leaving an intervening sequence of 23 bases. As encoded in the germline V gene (reference sequence), CDR1 is MNHEY while CDR2 is SMNVEV. From the cysteine up to the phenylalanine, the CDR3 has a length of 16 residues. This entry keeps only the CDR3 DNA: 48 bases, framed from base 1. Library generation was performed with the immunoSEQ multiplex PCR assay. In its TCRdb copy, this immuneACCESS table keeps in-frame sequences only and misses some clones. Where compared with another copy, unresolved V genes explain less than half of these, and the others have no known cause. Recorded for this sample are around 80,000 clones; 85% to 95% of them occurred a single time. About 1% of the sample is in the top ten clones.

This record belongs to a study of T cell changes during pregnancy in multiple sclerosis (dated by TCRdb to about 2019). For context, the study as a whole: In women with multiple sclerosis, the researchers looked at how the T cell repertoire shifted as pregnancy progressed.

The chain was built from TRBV27 and TRBJ1-5, with a weak D call of TRBD1 (6 bases match). Sample: peripheral blood, taken in the second trimester of pregnancy. The source is a female donor in good health, enrolled as a control in a pregnancy study. The CDR3 reads as follows: CASSPYLTGKGGPQHF. The DNA sequence reads TGTGCCAGCAGTCCGTACTTGACAGGCAAGGGCGGGCCCCAGCATTTT.